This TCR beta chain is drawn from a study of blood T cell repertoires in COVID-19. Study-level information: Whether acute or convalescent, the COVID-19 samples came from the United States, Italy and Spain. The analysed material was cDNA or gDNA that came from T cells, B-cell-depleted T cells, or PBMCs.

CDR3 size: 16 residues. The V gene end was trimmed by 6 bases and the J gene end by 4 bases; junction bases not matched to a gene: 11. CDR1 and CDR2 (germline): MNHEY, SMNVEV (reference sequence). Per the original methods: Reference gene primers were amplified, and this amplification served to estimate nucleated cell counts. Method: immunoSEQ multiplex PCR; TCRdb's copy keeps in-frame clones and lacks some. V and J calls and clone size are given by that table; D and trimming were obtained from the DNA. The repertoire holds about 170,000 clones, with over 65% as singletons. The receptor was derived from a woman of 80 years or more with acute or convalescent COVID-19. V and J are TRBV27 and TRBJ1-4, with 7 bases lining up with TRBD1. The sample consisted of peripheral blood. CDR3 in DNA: TGTGCCAGCAGGTCCCACGGGACAGCTGATAATGAAAAACTGTTTTTT. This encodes CASRSHGTADNEKLFF. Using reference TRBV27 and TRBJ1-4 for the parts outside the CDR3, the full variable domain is EAQVTQNPRYLITVTGKKLTVTCSQNMNHEYMSWYRQDPGLGLRQIYYSMNVEVTDKGDVPEGYKVSRKEKRNFPLILESPSPNQTSLYFCASRSHGTADNEKLFFGSGTQLSVL.